This T cell receptor beta chain appears in the sequencing data of a study of T cells after yellow fever vaccination. Findings of the study overall: Once the booster was given, most primary-vaccination clones reappeared, at roughly 96% for CD4 and approximately 88% for CD8. Compared with primary, the secondary response was weaker and peaked at day 5, not 15. The bulk population could contribute abundant contaminating clonotypes to FACS-sorted repertoires.

This clonotype was counted a few times. Antigen: not known. Conversion of TCR transcripts into cDNA relied on 5'RACE template switching, which added a universal primer site and UMIs. TCRdb independently ran MiXCR on the 5' RACE reads; one entry per CDR3 protein. The sample shows around 500,000 distinct CDR3 sequences, 20% to 25% of them seen only once. The CDR3 totals 15 residues. CDR1 DFQATT and CDR2 SNEGSKA come from the germline V gene (reference sequence). J was trimmed by 0 bases and V by 3 bases; bases with no gene match: 1. V is TRBV20-1 and J is TRBJ2-6; TRBD2 matches at 8 bases. Sample: PBMCs, taken approximately 20 days after the first yellow fever vaccination. The clonotype comes from a man between 18 and 29 years old who received the YFV17D yellow fever vaccine. The CDR3 region is CSASSGDSGANVLTF. CDR3 DNA: TGCAGTGCTAGTAGCGGGGACTCTGGGGCCAACGTCCTGACTTTC.